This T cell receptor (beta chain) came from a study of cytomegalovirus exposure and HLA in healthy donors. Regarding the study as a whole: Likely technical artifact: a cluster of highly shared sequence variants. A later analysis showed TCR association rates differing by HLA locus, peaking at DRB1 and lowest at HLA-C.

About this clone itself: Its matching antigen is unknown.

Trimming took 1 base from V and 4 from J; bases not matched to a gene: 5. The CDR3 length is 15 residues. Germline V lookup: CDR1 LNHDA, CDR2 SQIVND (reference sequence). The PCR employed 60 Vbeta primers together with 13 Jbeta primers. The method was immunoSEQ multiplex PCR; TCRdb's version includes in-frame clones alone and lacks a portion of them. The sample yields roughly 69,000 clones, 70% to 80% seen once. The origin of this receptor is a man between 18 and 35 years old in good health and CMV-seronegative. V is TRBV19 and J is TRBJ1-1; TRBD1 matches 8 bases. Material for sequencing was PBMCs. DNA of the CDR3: TGTGCCAGTAGTATAGGTCAGGGGGCGCGCACTGAAGCTTTCTTT. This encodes CASSIGQGARTEAFF. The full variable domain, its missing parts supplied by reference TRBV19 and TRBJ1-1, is DGGITQSPKYLFRKEGQNVTLSCEQNLNHDAMYWYRQDPGQGLRLIYYSQIVNDFQKGDIAEGYSVSREKKESFPLTVTSAQKNPTAFYLCASSIGQGARTEAFFGQGTRLTVV.